This T cell receptor (beta chain) was profiled in a study of blood T cells in healthy people across ages. Findings of the study overall: Naive T cell percentage by flow cytometry tracked strongly with beta diversity. Per-million-T-cell TCR beta diversity fell roughly linearly with age.

The authors ran a second PCR of roughly 6 to 11 cycles using a sample-barcoded 5' primer and a J-beta primer mix. Researchers report that each sample yielded at least 2.5 million CDR3-containing paired-end reads. TCRdb re-analysed the 5' RACE reads in MiXCR, keeping a single row per CDR3 protein. The table records about 680,000 distinct CDR3 sequences, 49% of them present only once. Germline loops: CDR1 MDHEN, CDR2 SYDVKM. V was pared by 5 bases and J by 3 bases, with 16 bases between. The CDR3 is made up of 15 amino acids. In regard to this clonotype: Antigen: not known.

This chain uses TRBV28 with TRBJ2-5; a weak D match, TRBD2 (5 bases). The receptor comes from an older woman in good health. Sequences were obtained from blood. CDR3 coding DNA: TGTGCCAGCAGTCCCTTTGAGCGGTTAAAAGAGACCCAGTACTTC. Amino acids: CASSPFERLKETQYF.